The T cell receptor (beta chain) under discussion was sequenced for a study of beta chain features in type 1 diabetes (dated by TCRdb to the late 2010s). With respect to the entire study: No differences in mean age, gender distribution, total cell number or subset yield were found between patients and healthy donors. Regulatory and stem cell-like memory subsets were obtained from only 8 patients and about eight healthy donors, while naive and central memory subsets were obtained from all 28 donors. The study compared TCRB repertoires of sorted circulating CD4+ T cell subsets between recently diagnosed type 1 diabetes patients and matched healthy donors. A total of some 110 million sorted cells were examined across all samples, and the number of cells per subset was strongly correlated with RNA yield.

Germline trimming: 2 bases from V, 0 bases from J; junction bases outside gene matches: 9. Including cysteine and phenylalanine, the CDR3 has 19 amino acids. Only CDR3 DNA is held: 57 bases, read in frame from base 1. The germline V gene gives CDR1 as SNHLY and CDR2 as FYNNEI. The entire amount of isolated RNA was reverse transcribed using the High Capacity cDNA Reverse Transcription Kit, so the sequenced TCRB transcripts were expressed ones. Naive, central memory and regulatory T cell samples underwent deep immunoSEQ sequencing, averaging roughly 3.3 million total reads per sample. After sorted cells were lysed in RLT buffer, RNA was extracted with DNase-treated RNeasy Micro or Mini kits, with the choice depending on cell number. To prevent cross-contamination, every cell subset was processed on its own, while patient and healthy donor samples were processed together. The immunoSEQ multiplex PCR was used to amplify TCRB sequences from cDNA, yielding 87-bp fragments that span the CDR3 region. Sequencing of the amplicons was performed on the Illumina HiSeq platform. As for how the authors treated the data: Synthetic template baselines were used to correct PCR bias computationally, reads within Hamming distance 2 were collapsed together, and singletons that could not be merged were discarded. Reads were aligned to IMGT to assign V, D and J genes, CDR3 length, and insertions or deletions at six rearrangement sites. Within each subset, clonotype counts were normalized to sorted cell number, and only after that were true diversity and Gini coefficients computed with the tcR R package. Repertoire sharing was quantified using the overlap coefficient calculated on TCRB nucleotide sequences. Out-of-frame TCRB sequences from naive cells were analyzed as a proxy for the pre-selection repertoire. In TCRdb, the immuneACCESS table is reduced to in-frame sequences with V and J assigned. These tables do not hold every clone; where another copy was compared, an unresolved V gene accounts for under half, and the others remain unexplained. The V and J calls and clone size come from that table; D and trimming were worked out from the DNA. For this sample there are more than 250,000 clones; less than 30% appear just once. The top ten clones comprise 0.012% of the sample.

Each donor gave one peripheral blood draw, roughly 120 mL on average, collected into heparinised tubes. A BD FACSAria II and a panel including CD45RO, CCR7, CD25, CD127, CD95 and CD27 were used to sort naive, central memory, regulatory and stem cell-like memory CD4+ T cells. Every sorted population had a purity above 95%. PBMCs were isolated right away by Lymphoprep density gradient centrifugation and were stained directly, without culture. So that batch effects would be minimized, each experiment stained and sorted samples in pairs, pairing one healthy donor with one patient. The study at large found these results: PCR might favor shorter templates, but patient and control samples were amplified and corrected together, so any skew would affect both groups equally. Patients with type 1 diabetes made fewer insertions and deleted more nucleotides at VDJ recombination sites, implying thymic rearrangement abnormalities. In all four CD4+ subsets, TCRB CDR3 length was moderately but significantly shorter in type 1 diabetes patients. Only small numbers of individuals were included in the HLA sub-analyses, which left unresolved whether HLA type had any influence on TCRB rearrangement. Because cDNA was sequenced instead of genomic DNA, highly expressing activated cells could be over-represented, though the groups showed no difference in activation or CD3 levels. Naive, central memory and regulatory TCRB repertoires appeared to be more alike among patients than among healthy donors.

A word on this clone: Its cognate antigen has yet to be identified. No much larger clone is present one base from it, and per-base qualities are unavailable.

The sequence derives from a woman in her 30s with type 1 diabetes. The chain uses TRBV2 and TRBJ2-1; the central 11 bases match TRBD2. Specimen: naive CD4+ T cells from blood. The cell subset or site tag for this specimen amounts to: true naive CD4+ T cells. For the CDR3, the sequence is CASSERLAGGPSSYNEQFF. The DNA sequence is TGTGCCAGCAGTGAACGTCTAGCGGGAGGCCCAAGCTCCTACAATGAGCAGTTCTTC.